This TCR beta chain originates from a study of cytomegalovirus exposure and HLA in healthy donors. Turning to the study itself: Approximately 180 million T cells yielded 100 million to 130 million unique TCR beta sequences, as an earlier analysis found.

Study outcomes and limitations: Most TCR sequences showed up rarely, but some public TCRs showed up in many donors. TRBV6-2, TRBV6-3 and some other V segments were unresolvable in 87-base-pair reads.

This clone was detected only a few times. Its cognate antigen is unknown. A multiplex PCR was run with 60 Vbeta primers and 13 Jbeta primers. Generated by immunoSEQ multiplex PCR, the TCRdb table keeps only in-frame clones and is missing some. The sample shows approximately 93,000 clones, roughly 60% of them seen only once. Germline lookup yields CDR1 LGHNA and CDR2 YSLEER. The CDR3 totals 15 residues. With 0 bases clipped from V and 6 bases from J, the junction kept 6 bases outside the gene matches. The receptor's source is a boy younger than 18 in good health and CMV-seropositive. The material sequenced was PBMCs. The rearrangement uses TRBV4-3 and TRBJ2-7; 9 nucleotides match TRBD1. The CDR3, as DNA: TGCGCCAGCAGCCAAGATAGAACAGGGGGCTTCGAGCAGTACTTC. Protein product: CASSQDRTGGFEQYF.